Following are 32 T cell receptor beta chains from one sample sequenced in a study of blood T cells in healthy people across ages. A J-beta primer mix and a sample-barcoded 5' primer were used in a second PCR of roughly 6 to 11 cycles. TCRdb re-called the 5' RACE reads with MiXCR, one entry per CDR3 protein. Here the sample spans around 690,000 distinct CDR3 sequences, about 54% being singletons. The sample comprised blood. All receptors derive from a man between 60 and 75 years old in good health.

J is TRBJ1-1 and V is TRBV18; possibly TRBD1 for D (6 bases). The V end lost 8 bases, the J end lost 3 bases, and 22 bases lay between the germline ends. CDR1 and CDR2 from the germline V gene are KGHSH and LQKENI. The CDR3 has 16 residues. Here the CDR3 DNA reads TGTGCCAGCCCCCTTCGGGGGGACACGAACGACACTGAAGCTTTCTTT. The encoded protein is CASPLRGDTNDTEAFF.

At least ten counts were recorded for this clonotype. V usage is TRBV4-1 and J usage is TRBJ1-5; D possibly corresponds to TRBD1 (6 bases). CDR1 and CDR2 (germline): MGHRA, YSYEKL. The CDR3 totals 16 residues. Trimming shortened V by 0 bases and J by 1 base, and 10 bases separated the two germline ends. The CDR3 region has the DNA TGCGCCAGCAGCCAAGATCTGAGGGGGAGCAATCAGCCCCAGCATTTT. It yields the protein CASSQDLRGSNQPQHF.

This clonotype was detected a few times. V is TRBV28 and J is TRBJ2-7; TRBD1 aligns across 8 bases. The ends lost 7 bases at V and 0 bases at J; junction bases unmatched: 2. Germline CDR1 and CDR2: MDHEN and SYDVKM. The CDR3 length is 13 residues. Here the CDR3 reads CASTGQDSYEQYF. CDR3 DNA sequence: TGTGCCAGCACGGGACAGGACTCCTACGAGCAGTACTTC.

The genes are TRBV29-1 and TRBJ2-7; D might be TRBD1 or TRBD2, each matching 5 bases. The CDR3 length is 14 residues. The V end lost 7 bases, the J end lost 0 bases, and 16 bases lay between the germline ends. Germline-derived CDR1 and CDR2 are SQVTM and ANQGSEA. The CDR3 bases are TGCAGCGCCGCCGGGACCGGCTACTCCTACGAGCAGTACTTC. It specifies CSAAGTGYSYEQYF.

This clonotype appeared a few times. DNA for the CDR3: TGTGCCAGCAGTGCCGGCGACTATGGCTACACCTTC. This sequence encodes CASSAGDYGYTF. V usage is TRBV6-1 and J usage is TRBJ1-2, with D uncertain. Germline V gives CDR1 MNHNS, CDR2 SASEGT. The CDR3 spans 12 residues. V shed 4 bases and J shed 3 bases, with 6 bases lying between them.

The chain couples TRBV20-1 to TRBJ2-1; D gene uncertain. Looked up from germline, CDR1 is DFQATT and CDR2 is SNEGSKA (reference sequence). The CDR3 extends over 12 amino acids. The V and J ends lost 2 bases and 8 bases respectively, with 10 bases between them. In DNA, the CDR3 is TGCAGTGCTAGACCCAGGATCGATGAGCAGTTCTTC. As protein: CSARPRIDEQFF.

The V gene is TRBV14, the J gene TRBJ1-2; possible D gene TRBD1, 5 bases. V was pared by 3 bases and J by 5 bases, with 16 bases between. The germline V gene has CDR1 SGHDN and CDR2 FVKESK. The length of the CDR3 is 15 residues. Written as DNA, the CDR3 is TGTGCCAGCAGCCATGGACCCGGGACGTATTATGGCTACACCTTC. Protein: CASSHGPGTYYGYTF. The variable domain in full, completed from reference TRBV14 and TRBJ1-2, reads EAGVTQFPSHSVIEKGQTVTLRCDPISGHDNLYWYRRVMGKEIKFLLHFVKESKQDESGMPNNRFLAERTGGTYSTLKVQPAELEDSGVYFCASSHGPGTYYGYTFGSGTRLTVV.

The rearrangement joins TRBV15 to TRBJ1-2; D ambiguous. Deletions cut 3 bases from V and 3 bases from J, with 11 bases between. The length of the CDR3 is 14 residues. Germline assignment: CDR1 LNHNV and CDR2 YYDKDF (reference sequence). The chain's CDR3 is CATSSSNRYYGYTF. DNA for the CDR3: TGTGCCACCAGCAGTAGCAACAGATACTATGGCTACACCTTC.

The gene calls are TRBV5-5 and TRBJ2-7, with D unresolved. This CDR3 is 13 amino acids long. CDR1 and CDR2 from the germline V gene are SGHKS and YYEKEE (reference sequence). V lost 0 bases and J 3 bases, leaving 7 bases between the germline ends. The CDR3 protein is CASSLEEIYEQYF. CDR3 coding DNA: TGTGCCAGCAGCTTGGAGGAAATCTACGAGCAGTACTTC.

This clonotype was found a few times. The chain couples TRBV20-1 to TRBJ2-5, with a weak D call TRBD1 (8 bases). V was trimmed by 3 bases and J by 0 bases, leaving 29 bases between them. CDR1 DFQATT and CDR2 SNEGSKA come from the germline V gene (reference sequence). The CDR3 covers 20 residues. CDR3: CSASSRGTGLKLPYQETQYF. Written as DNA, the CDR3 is TGCAGTGCTAGCTCGCGGGGGACAGGCCTAAAATTACCGTACCAAGAGACCCAGTACTTC.

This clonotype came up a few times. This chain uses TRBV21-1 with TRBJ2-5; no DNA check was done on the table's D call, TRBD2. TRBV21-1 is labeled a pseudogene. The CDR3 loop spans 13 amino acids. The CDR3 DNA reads TGTGCCAGCAGCAGATTGGGACTATCGAGACAGTACTTC. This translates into CASSRLGLSRQYF.

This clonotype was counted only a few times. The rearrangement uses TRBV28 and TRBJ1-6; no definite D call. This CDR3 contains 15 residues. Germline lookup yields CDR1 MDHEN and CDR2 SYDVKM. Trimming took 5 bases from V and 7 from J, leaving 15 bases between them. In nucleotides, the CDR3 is TGTGCCAGCAGTCTACCCCGGCCAGGCAATTCACCCCTCCACTTT. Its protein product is CASSLPRPGNSPLHF.

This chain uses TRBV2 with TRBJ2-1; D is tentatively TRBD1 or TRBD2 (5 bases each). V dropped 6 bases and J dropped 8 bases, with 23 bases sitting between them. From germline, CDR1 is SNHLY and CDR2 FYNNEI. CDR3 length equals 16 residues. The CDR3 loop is CASSPPGTQGADEQFF. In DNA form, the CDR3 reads TGTGCCAGCAGCCCCCCGGGGACCCAGGGAGCGGATGAGCAGTTCTTC.

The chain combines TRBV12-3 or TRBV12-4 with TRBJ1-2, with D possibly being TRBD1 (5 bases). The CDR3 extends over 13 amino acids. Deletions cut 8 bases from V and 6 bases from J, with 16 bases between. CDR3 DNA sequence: TGTGCCAGCCGGGGTGTAGGGGTGCATGGCTACACCTTC. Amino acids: CASRGVGVHGYTF.

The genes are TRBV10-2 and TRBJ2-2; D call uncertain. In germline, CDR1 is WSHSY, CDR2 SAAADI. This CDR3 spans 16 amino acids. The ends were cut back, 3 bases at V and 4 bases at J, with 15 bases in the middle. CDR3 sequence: CASSELRTASTGELFF. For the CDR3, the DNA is TGCGCCAGCAGTGAACTACGGACGGCGTCCACCGGGGAGCTGTTTTTT.

The CDR3 here is CASSLEWGYGYTF. CDR3 DNA sequence: TGTGCCAGCAGCTTAGAGTGGGGGTATGGCTACACCTTC. This chain joins TRBV11-2 and TRBJ1-2; tentative D call: TRBD1 (5 bases). V lost 0 bases to trimming and J lost 5 bases, with 7 bases between them. The V gene's germline CDR1 is SGHAT and CDR2 FQNNGV. This CDR3 region has 13 residues.

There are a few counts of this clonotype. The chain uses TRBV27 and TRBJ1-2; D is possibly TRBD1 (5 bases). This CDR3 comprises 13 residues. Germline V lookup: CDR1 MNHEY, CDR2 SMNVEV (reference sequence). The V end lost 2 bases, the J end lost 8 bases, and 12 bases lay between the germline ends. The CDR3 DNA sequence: TGTGCCAGCAGTTTAGGCCTGGGACGGGGCTACACCTTC. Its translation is CASSLGLGRGYTF.

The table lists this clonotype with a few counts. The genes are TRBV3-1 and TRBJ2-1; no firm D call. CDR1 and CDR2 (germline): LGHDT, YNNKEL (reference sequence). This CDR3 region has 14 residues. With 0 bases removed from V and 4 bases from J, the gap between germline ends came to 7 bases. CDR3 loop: CASSQEDRYNEQFF. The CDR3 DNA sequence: TGTGCCAGCAGCCAAGAGGACCGGTACAATGAGCAGTTCTTC.

CDR3: CSAPAWGGQETQYF. The DNA of the CDR3 is TGCAGTGCTCCCGCATGGGGCGGCCAAGAGACCCAGTACTTC. V and J are TRBV20-1 and TRBJ2-5; TRBD1 is a possible D gene (5 bases). Germline loops: CDR1 DFQATT, CDR2 SNEGSKA (reference sequence). The V end was cut by 5 bases, the J end by 1 base, with 14 bases between. The CDR3 contains 14 residues.

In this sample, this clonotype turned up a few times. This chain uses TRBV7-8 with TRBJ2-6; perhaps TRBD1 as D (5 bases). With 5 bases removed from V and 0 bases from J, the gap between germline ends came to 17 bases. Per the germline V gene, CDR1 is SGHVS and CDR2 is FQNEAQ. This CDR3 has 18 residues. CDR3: CASSAIGAPGSGANVLTF. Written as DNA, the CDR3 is TGTGCCAGCAGCGCTATAGGGGCTCCGGGCTCTGGGGCCAACGTCCTGACTTTC.

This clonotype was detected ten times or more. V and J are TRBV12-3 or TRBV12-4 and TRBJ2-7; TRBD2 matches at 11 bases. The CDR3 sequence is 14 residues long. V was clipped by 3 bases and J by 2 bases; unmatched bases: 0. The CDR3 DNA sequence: TGTGCCAGCAGTTTGACTAGCGGGGCCTACGAGCAGTACTTC. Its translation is CASSLTSGAYEQYF.

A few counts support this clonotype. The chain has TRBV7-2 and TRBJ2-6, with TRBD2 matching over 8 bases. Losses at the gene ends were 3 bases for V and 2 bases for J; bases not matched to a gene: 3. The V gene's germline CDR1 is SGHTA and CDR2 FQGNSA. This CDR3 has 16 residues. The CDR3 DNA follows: TGTGCCAGCAGCTTCTTTAGCGGGGCTGGGGCCAACGTCCTGACTTTC. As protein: CASSFFSGAGANVLTF.

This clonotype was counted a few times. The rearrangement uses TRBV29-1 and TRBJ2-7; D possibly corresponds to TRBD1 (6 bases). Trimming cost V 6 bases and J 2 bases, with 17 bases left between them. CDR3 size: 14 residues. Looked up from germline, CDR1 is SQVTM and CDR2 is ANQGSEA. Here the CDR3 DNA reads TGCAGCGTAGAACAGGGAACTACGCCCTACGAGCAGTACTTC. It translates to CSVEQGTTPYEQYF.

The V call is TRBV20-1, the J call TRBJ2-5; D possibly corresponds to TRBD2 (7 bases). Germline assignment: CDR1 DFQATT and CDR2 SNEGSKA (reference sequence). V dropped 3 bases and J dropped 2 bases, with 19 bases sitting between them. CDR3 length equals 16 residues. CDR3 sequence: CSASGGLAVPQETQYF. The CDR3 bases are TGCAGTGCTAGTGGGGGCCTAGCGGTCCCTCAAGAGACCCAGTACTTC.

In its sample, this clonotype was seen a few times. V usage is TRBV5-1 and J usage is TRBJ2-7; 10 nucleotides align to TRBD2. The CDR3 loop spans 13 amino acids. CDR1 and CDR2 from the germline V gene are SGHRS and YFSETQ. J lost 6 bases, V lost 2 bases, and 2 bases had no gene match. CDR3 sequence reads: CASSFTSGVEQYF. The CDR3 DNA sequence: TGCGCCAGCAGCTTCACTAGCGGGGTCGAGCAGTACTTC.

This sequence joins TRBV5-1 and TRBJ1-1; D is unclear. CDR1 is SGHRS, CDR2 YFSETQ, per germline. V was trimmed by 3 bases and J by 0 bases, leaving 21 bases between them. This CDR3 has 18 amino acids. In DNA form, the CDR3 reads TGCGCCAGCAGCTCCCTCCGCCTAGGGCAGTCAATGAACACTGAAGCTTTCTTT. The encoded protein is CASSSLRLGQSMNTEAFF. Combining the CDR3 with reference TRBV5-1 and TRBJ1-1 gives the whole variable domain KAGVTQTPRYLIKTRGQQVTLSCSPISGHRSVSWYQQTPGQGLQFLFEYFSETQRNKGNFPGRFSGRQFSNSRSEMNVSTLELGDSALYLCASSSLRLGQSMNTEAFFGQGTRLTVV.

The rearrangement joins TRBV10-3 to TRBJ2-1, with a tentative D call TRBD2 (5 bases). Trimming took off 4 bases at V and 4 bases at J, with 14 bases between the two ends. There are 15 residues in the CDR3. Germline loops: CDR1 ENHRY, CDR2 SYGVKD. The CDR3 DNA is TGTGCCATCAGTGTGGTCAGCGGCCCGTACAATGAGCAGTTCTTC. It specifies CAISVVSGPYNEQFF.

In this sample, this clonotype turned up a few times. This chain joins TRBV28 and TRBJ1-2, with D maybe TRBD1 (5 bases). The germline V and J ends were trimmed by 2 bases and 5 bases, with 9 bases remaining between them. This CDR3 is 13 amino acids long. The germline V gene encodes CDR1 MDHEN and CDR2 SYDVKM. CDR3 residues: CASSLTREYGYTF. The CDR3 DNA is TGTGCCAGCAGTTTAACCAGGGAGTATGGCTACACCTTC.

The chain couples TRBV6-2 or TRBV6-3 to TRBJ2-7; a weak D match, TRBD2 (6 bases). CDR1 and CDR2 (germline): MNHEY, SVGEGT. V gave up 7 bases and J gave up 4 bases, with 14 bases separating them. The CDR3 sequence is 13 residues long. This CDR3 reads CASNNWGVYEQYF. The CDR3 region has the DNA TGTGCCAGCAACAATTGGGGGGTTTACGAGCAGTACTTC.

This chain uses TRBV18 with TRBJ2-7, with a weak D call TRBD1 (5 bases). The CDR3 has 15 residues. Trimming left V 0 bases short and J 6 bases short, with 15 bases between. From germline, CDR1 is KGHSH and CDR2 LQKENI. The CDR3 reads CASSPPFREPIEQYF. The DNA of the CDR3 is TGTGCCAGCTCACCACCTTTCAGGGAACCAATCGAGCAGTACTTC.

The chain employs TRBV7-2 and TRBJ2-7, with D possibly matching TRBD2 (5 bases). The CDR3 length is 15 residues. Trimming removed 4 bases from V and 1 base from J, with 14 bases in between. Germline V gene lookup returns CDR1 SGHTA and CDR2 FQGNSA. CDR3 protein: CASSSVGGSSYEQYF. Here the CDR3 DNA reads TGTGCCAGCAGCTCGGTGGGCGGGTCGTCCTACGAGCAGTACTTC.

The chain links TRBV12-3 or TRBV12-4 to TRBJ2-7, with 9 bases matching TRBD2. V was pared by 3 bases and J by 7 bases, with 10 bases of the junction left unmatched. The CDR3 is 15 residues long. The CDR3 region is CASSFGTSRSNEQYF. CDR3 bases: TGTGCCAGCAGTTTCGGGACTAGCCGTTCCAATGAGCAGTACTTC.